One T cell receptor beta chain is described in this entry. Its antigen is unknown. Base qualities are not provided; no much larger clone lies one nucleotide away. The CDR3 measures 15 amino acids from cysteine to phenylalanine. CDR3 DNA is the only sequence kept; it has 45 bases, read in frame from the first base. The germline V gene gives CDR1 as MNHEY and CDR2 as SVGEGT. V gives up 6 bases and J gives up 1 base, and the segment between their germline ends measures 16 bases. Collaborating institutions collected whole blood in K2EDTA tubes following their own protocols. For TCRbeta analysis, collaborators shipped samples in one of three forms: frozen whole blood, isolated PBMCs, or DNA extracted from either of those sample types. The immunoSEQ Assay, a bias-controlled multiplex PCR, was used to amplify TCRbeta CDR3 regions from genomic DNA. In the original analysis: The number of nucleated cells in each sample was estimated by amplification of reference gene primers within the assay. To quantify the absolute abundance of each unique TCRbeta CDR3 rearrangement, sequence reads were collapsed and filtered. For each sample, productive Simpson clonality was calculated as the square root of Simpson's diversity index across productive rearrangements. TCRdb obtained this table from immuneACCESS and retained in-frame rearrangements with V and J assigned. These tables miss some clones; where compared with another copy, unresolved V genes account for less than half of the shortfall, and the remainder is unexplained. That table gives V, J and clone size, and the DNA gave D and trimming. This sample gives roughly 53,000 clones in total; roughly 80% of them show up just once. The biggest ten clones account for approximately 2.6% of the sample.

This sample was taken from a study of blood T cell repertoires in COVID-19 (dated by TCRdb to about 2020). For the study in its entirety: The collaborator samples originated in the United States, Italy and Spain and spanned the acute and convalescent phases of COVID-19. The prospective study material was composed of cDNA or gDNA derived from T cells, B-cell-depleted T cells, or PBMCs. The dataset comprised deeply sampled blood TCRbeta repertoires from subjects exposed to, actively infected with, or recovered from COVID-19. A freely available public database, intended as a resource for researchers studying the immune response to SARS-CoV-2, is where the repertoires were released. The samples were drawn from two sources: the first 160 participants of the ongoing ImmuneRACE study, and 950 to 1,500 subjects contributed by 6 global collaborators. Sample metadata almost always included a de-identified subject ID, COVID-19 status, age in years and sex. Where available, HLA class I and class II types were obtained from metadata supplied by the sample provider rather than from assay-based typing. Results the study describes overall, beyond this receptor: The amount of clinical and demographic metadata varied by source and participant and was provided uncurated.

The rearrangement joined TRBV6-2 or TRBV6-3 to TRBJ2-7; perhaps TRBD1 is the D gene, with 6 bases matching. This TCR was sampled from a middle-aged man with acute or convalescent COVID-19. Sequencing was done on a sample of peripheral blood. This receptor has the CDR3 CASSSDRFGSYEQYF. In nucleotides, the sequence is TGTGCCAGCAGCTCCGACAGGTTTGGATCCTACGAGCAGTACTTC.